Each of the 31 T cell receptor beta chains below was sequenced from the same sample in a study of blood T cell repertoires in COVID-19. Method: immunoSEQ multiplex PCR; TCRdb's copy keeps in-frame clones and lacks some. The profile shows about 80,000 clones, around 76% of them singletons. Sequencing used peripheral blood. Receptor source: a human donor in a cohort sampled during active COVID-19.

This chain links TRBV5-6 with TRBJ1-6; D unresolved. This CDR3 contains 15 residues. The V end was cut by 2 bases, the J end by 0 bases, with 6 bases between. Per germline, CDR1 SGHDT and CDR2 YYEEEE. The CDR3 is CASSLESSYNSPLHF. The CDR3 DNA follows: TGTGCCAGCAGCTTAGAGAGCTCCTATAATTCACCCCTCCACTTT.

This chain links TRBV28 with TRBJ1-6; D call uncertain. CDR3 size: 14 residues. With 5 bases removed from V and 7 bases from J, the gap between germline ends came to 12 bases. Germline V gene sequence: CDR1 MDHEN, CDR2 SYDVKM. CDR3 nucleotide sequence: TGTGCCAGCAGTAGTCGGGAATTCAATTCACCCCTCCACTTT. This codes for CASSSREFNSPLHF.

This chain joins TRBV15 and TRBJ2-7; 7 positions match TRBD1. The germline V gene encodes CDR1 LNHNV and CDR2 YYDKDF (reference sequence). This CDR3 spans 13 amino acids. Trimming cost V 4 bases and J 4 bases; bases outside gene matches: 4. CDR3 sequence reads: CATSTRDRYEQYV. In DNA, the CDR3 is TGTGCCACCAGCACCCGGGACAGATACGAGCAGTACGTC.

The V and J genes are TRBV30 and TRBJ1-5; D gene ambiguous. Trimming pared 1 base from V and 3 bases from J, leaving 16 bases between. The CDR3 contains 16 residues. CDR1 and CDR2 (germline): GTSNPN, SVGIG (reference sequence). CDR3 amino acids: CAWSAISVRPNQPQHF. CDR3 nucleotides: TGTGCCTGGAGTGCTATAAGCGTGCGGCCCAATCAGCCCCAGCATTTT.

The count of this clone is one. The chain is built from TRBV28 and TRBJ2-7; 9 bases fit TRBD1. The length of the CDR3 is 15 residues. V trimming: 3 bases; J trimming: 2 bases; junction bases outside the gene matches: 5. Germline V gene data show CDR1 as MDHEN and CDR2 as SYDVKM. This CDR3 is CASSFFGTGTYEQYF. CDR3 coding DNA: TGTGCCAGCAGTTTTTTCGGGACAGGGACCTACGAGCAGTACTTC.

This clone was found a few times. The V gene is TRBV27, the J gene TRBJ1-5; D possibly corresponds to TRBD1 (6 bases). There are 15 residues in the CDR3. Trimming removed 5 bases from V and 1 base from J, with 12 bases in between. Looked up from germline, CDR1 is MNHEY and CDR2 is SMNVEV (reference sequence). Written as DNA, the CDR3 is TGTGCCAGCAGTGCGTCACAGGGAAGCAATCAGCCCCAGCATTTT. Encoded protein: CASSASQGSNQPQHF.

The rearrangement joins TRBV30 to TRBJ1-1, with TRBD1 matching over 9 bases. The CDR3 sequence is 15 residues long. Germline V gene sequence: CDR1 GTSNPN, CDR2 SVGIG (reference sequence). The V and J ends lost 4 bases and 6 bases, in that order; junction bases with no gene match: 12. CDR3: CAWKLQGARFSEAFF. Here the CDR3 DNA reads TGTGCCTGGAAACTACAGGGGGCGAGATTCTCTGAAGCTTTCTTT.

The V call is TRBV11-2, the J call TRBJ1-1, with TRBD1 identical over 7 bases. Germline lookup yields CDR1 SGHAT and CDR2 FQNNGV. This CDR3 comprises 16 residues. V gave up 5 bases and J gave up 1 base; unmatched junction bases: 10. As DNA, the CDR3 is TGTGCCAGCAGCCTCAGGGGGTCGGCGCCGAACACTGAAGCTTTCTTT. Translated: CASSLRGSAPNTEAFF.

V usage is TRBV2 and J usage is TRBJ1-4; possible D gene TRBD1, 6 bases. The CDR3 contains 14 residues. V lost 1 base to trimming and J lost 7 bases, with 10 bases between them. Germline-derived CDR1 and CDR2 are SNHLY and FYNNEI. The CDR3 loop is CASSEGGGGEKLFF. The CDR3 DNA reads TGTGCCAGCAGTGAAGGTGGGGGCGGTGAAAAACTGTTTTTT.

V and J are TRBV3-1 (or the pseudogene TRBV3-2) and TRBJ1-2, with D perhaps matching TRBD1 (5 bases). Germline values: CDR1 LGHDT, CDR2 YNNKEL (reference sequence). V was trimmed by 7 bases and J by 8 bases, leaving 14 bases between them. The length of the CDR3 is 12 residues. CDR3: CASTWGGGGYTF. As DNA, the CDR3 is TGTGCCAGCACCTGGGGGGGTGGAGGCTACACCTTC.

The V gene is TRBV24-1, the J gene TRBJ2-1; 9 nucleotides line up with TRBD2. This CDR3 is 15 amino acids long. The ends lost 2 bases at V and 4 bases at J; junction bases unmatched: 2. Germline values: CDR1 KGHDR, CDR2 SFDVKD. The DNA of the CDR3 is TGTGCCACCAGTGATTCGCGGGGGGGGTACAATGAGCAGTTCTTC. Amino acids: CATSDSRGGYNEQFF.

This chain connects TRBV28 to TRBJ1-3; TRBD1 is a possible D gene (5 bases). Germline CDR1 MDHEN, CDR2 SYDVKM. The CDR3 length is 16 residues. The V and J ends lost 5 bases and 4 bases respectively, with 18 bases between them. The CDR3 sequence is CASSPYLGGVGNTIYF. CDR3 DNA: TGTGCCAGCAGTCCCTATTTGGGGGGTGTGGGAAACACCATATATTTT.

The chain uses TRBV10-2 and TRBJ2-3, with 7 bases identical to TRBD1. Germline V gene lookup returns CDR1 WSHSY and CDR2 SAAADI. The CDR3 covers 13 residues. V dropped 7 bases and J dropped 3; count of bases not matched to a gene: 4. CDR3 sequence (DNA): TGCGCCAGCACAGGGGGACGAACAGATACGCAGTATTTT. Its translation: CASTGGRTDTQYF.

This clone has just one count. The rearrangement joins TRBV5-6 to TRBJ1-1; D unclear. Per germline, CDR1 SGHDT and CDR2 YYEEEE. Deletions cut 0 bases from V and 1 base from J, with 13 bases between. The CDR3 loop spans 16 amino acids. CDR3 nucleotides: TGTGCCAGCAGCTTGGAAGCGACCCCCCCGAACACTGAAGCTTTCTTT. Its translation: CASSLEATPPNTEAFF.

CDR3: CASSSGGTEAFF. The DNA for the CDR3 is TGTGCCAGCTCATCGGGGGGCACTGAAGCTTTCTTT. The chain is built from TRBV18 and TRBJ1-1, with a tentative D call TRBD1 (5 bases). V was pared by 5 bases and J by 4 bases, with 8 bases between. This CDR3 contains 12 residues. Germline-derived CDR1 and CDR2 are KGHSH and LQKENI.

The genes are TRBV5-1 and TRBJ2-2; TRBD2 aligns across 16 bases. V lost 4 bases and J lost 1; bases outside the gene matches: 4. Germline-derived CDR1 and CDR2 are SGHRS and YFSETQ. The CDR3 consists of 18 residues. Here the CDR3 DNA reads TGCGCCAGCAGCCTGGGACTAGCGGGAGGGAGGAACACCGGGGAGCTGTTTTTT. The encoded protein is CASSLGLAGGRNTGELFF. Supplemented by reference TRBV5-1 and TRBJ2-2, the full variable domain reads KAGVTQTPRYLIKTRGQQVTLSCSPISGHRSVSWYQQTPGQGLQFLFEYFSETQRNKGNFPGRFSGRQFSNSRSEMNVSTLELGDSALYLCASSLGLAGGRNTGELFFGEGSRLTVL.

The rearrangement links TRBV5-1 to TRBJ2-1; D perhaps matches TRBD1 (5 bases). Germline lookup yields CDR1 SGHRS and CDR2 YFSETQ. V lost 0 bases, J lost 5 bases, and 9 bases lay in between. CDR3 length: 14 amino acids. CDR3 bases: TGCGCCAGCAGCTTGGTTGGACAAGACAATGAGCAGTTCTTC. Its protein is CASSLVGQDNEQFF.

The chain is built from TRBV30 and TRBJ1-2; D is unresolved. This CDR3 is 13 amino acids long. Trimming cost V 2 bases and J 5 bases, with 12 bases left between them. Germline CDR1 reads GTSNPN; CDR2 reads SVGIG (reference sequence). The CDR3 nucleotides read TGTGCCTGGAGTCGCCCAGGCAGGTATGGCTACACCTTC. Its translation: CAWSRPGRYGYTF.

This chain connects TRBV6-5 to TRBJ2-5; weak D call: TRBD1 (8 bases). V gave up 6 bases and J gave up 3 bases, with 17 bases separating them. Germline loops: CDR1 MNHEY, CDR2 SVGAGI. The CDR3 is 15 residues long. CDR3 protein: CASSRTGRGEETQYF. The CDR3 DNA follows: TGTGCCAGCAGCCGGACAGGGAGGGGGGAAGAGACCCAGTACTTC.

The J gene is TRBJ1-1, the V gene TRBV21-1; the table names TRBD1, a call not compared with the DNA. TRBV21-1 is reported as a pseudogene. CDR3 length: 15 residues. The CDR3 loop is CASSKYPQVNTEAFF. The CDR3 bases are TGTGCCAGCAGCAAGTACCCACAGGTGAACACTGAAGCTTTCTTT.

This clone has only one observation. The V call is TRBV6-5, the J call TRBJ2-1, with D unclear. In germline, CDR1 is MNHEY, CDR2 SVGAGI. The CDR3 is made up of 13 amino acids. V lost 2 bases, J lost 10 bases, and 12 bases lay in between. This CDR3 reads CASSYAAQSEQFF. Here the CDR3 DNA reads TGTGCCAGCAGTTACGCGGCGCAAAGCGAGCAGTTCTTC.

J is TRBJ1-5 and V is TRBV5-1; maybe TRBD1 (5 bases). This CDR3 has 15 residues. CDR1 is SGHRS and CDR2 is YFSETQ in the germline V gene. The germline V and J ends were trimmed by 0 bases and 5 bases, with 12 bases remaining between them. CDR3 coding DNA: TGCGCCAGCAGCTTGGGGGGCGAGGCATATCAGCCCCAGCATTTT. This sequence encodes CASSLGGEAYQPQHF.

The chain couples TRBV29-1 to TRBJ1-2; possible D gene TRBD1, 5 bases. CDR3 size: 12 residues. V lost 3 bases, J lost 8 bases, and 13 bases lay in between. The germline gives CDR1 SQVTM, CDR2 ANQGSEA. CDR3 loop: CSVDWGVLGYTF. CDR3 bases: TGCAGCGTTGATTGGGGGGTCCTAGGCTACACCTTC.

By sample share, this clone is large. The chain combines TRBV27 with TRBJ1-1; maybe TRBD1 (5 bases). There are 13 residues in the CDR3. With 9 bases removed from V and 0 bases from J, the gap between germline ends came to 11 bases. Germline CDR1 is MNHEY and CDR2 is SMNVEV (reference sequence). CDR3 sequence reads: CASRQKMNTEAFF. CDR3 nucleotides: TGTGCCAGTAGACAGAAGATGAACACTGAAGCTTTCTTT.

This chain uses TRBV10-3 with TRBJ1-1; possible D gene TRBD1, 5 bases. The CDR3 covers 14 residues. Germline V gene sequence: CDR1 ENHRY, CDR2 SYGVKD. With 0 bases removed from V and 4 bases from J, the gap between germline ends came to 9 bases. The CDR3 coding sequence is TGTGCCATCAGTGAGTCGGGGGGTCGCACTGAAGCTTTCTTT. Its protein product is CAISESGGRTEAFF.

The chain recombines TRBV4-3 with TRBJ2-2, with D maybe TRBD1 (6 bases). The CDR3 has 16 amino acids. The germline V gene encodes CDR1 LGHNA and CDR2 YSLEER. V lost 0 bases and J lost 3, with 11 bases in between. CDR3 in DNA: TGCGCCAGCAGCCAAGATGCCGGGACACACACCGGGGAGCTGTTTTTT. Its translation: CASSQDAGTHTGELFF.

This CDR3 is CASSQRTGGNNQPQHF. For the CDR3, the DNA is TGTGCCAGCAGCCAACGGACAGGGGGGAACAATCAGCCCCAGCATTTT. The V call is TRBV4-2, the J call TRBJ1-5, with 10 bases that match TRBD1. This CDR3 spans 16 amino acids. Germline CDR1 LGHNA, CDR2 YNFKEQ. The trim removed 2 bases at V and 3 bases at J, leaving 4 bases unmatched.

This chain connects TRBV9 to TRBJ2-6, with D perhaps TRBD1 (5 bases). This CDR3 comprises 17 residues. CDR1 is SGDLS and CDR2 is YYNGEE in the germline V gene. The V end was cut by 1 base, the J end by 0 bases, with 11 bases between. CDR3 sequence: CASSVRDSFSGANVLTF. The CDR3 region has the DNA TGTGCCAGCAGCGTACGTGACAGCTTCTCTGGGGCCAACGTCCTGACTTTC.

The chain couples TRBV7-2 to TRBJ2-5; 14 bases align to TRBD2. Germline V CDR1 and CDR2: SGHTA, FQGNSA. J gave up 7 bases and V 3 bases, and 13 bases lay outside the gene matches. The CDR3 length is 18 residues. This CDR3 reads CASSFLPQGLAGDGTQYF. The DNA for the CDR3 is TGTGCCAGCAGCTTCCTCCCCCAGGGACTAGCGGGAGATGGGACCCAGTACTTC.

The V call is TRBV9, the J call TRBJ2-3; 11 bases line up with TRBD1. CDR3 length equals 16 residues. V lost 2 bases and J lost 2; bases outside the gene matches: 4. Germline V gene data show CDR1 as SGDLS and CDR2 as YYNGEE. The CDR3 nucleotides read TGTGCCAGCAGCGTGGGGGACAGGGGGATCACAGATACGCAGTATTTT. It yields the protein CASSVGDRGITDTQYF.

The J gene is TRBJ2-1, the V gene TRBV19, with 7 bases fitting TRBD2. The V gene's germline CDR1 is LNHDA and CDR2 SQIVND (reference sequence). The junction had 1 base not matched to a gene; V was cut back by 3 bases and J by 5 bases. The CDR3 consists of 13 residues. CDR3 sequence (DNA): TGTGCCAGTAGTATGGGACTACACAATGAGCAGTTCTTC. This gives the protein CASSMGLHNEQFF.